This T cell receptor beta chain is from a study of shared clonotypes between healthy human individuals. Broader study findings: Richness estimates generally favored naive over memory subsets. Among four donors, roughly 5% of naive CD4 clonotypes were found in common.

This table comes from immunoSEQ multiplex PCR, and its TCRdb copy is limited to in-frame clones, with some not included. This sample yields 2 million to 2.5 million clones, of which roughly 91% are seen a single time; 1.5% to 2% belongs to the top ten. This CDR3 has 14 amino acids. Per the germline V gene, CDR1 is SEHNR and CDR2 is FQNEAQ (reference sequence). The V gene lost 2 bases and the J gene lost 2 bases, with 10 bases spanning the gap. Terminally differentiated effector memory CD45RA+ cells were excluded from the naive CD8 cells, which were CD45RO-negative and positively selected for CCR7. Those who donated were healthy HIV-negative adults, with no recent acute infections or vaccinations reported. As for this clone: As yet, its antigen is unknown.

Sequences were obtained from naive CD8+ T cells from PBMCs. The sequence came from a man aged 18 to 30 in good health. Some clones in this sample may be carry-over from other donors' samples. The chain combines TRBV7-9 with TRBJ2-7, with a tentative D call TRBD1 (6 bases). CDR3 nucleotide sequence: TGTGCCAGCAGCTTAACGGACAGAGCCTACGAGCAGTACTTC. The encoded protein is CASSLTDRAYEQYF.